The TCR beta chain described here comes from a study of human T cells and chemical hapten exposure. At the level of the study: How much TCR each sample yielded varied, mostly because pooled library volumes differed slightly. Broader study findings: Significantly more large CDR3 similarity clusters arose among expanded TCRs than among controls.

Time point noted: patch test 3, about 24 weeks after DPC sensitization. Treatment in this sample: therapeutic diphenylcyclopropenone sensitization with weekly scalp DPC. The authors extracted total RNA from unfractionated whole blood. Phlebotomy was performed prior to application of every patch test. Individual cDNA molecules (in the library) carried attached unique molecular identifiers. TCRdb called the RACE reads again in MiXCR, with one record for every CDR3 protein. The table has around 40,000 distinct CDR3 sequences, roughly 13% seen once. Note on this clonotype: What it binds is unknown.

V was trimmed by 6 bases and J by 0 bases, leaving 14 bases between them. Per the germline V gene, CDR1 is SGHVS and CDR2 is FNYEAQ. This CDR3 spans 15 amino acids. The rearrangement links TRBV7-6 to TRBJ1-1, with D perhaps TRBD1 (6 bases). The clonotype was recovered from a woman aged 35 to 49 with alopecia areata. Some clones in this sample may be carry-over from other donors' samples. Specimen: whole blood, collected in connection with sensitization to the hapten diphenylcyclopropenone (DPC). The CDR3 reads CASSGTTLLNTEAFF. The DNA for the CDR3 is TGTGCCAGCAGTGGGACAACACTGCTGAACACTGAAGCTTTCTTT.